Listed here are 3 T cell receptor beta chains from one sample, sequenced in a study of T cells in Graves' hyperthyroidism and ophthalmopathy. There were TCR beta CDR3 regions amplified from RNA transcripts. When the TCR CDR3 underwent first-round RT-PCR, the HTBI primer set was used. TCRdb re-derived calls from the multiplex PCR reads in MiXCR, one entry per CDR3 protein. The sample includes about 350,000 distinct CDR3 sequences, approximately 14% of them seen just once. Sequenced: blood. These receptors came from a woman in her forties with Graves' ophthalmopathy.

This clonotype has just a few counts. As DNA, the CDR3 is TGTGCCAGCAGCATACAGGGGGCCCAAGCCGGGGAGCTGTTTTTT. It encodes CASSIQGAQAGELFF. The genes are TRBV11-1 and TRBJ2-2; 9 bases agree with TRBD1. The junction had 7 bases not matched to a gene; V was cut back by 5 bases and J by 6 bases. Germline V gene lookup returns CDR1 SGHAT and CDR2 FQDESV (reference sequence). This CDR3 contains 15 residues.

The chain is built from TRBV29-1 and TRBJ1-1; D remains ambiguous. The V and J ends lost 3 bases and 1 base respectively, with 9 bases between them. Germline V gives CDR1 SQVTM, CDR2 ANQGSEA. CDR3 size: 13 residues. The CDR3, as DNA: TGCAGCGTTGATCAGGCAGGGAACACTGAAGCTTTCTTT. This translates into CSVDQAGNTEAFF.

V usage is TRBV12-3 or TRBV12-4 and J usage is TRBJ1-5, with a tentative D call TRBD1 (5 bases). The CDR3 spans 18 residues. The ends were cut back, 3 bases at V and 3 bases at J, with 21 bases in the middle. CDR3 in DNA: TGTGCCAGCAGTTTCCTTTTCCGGACAACAGTCTCCAATCAGCCCCAGCATTTT. It encodes CASSFLFRTTVSNQPQHF.